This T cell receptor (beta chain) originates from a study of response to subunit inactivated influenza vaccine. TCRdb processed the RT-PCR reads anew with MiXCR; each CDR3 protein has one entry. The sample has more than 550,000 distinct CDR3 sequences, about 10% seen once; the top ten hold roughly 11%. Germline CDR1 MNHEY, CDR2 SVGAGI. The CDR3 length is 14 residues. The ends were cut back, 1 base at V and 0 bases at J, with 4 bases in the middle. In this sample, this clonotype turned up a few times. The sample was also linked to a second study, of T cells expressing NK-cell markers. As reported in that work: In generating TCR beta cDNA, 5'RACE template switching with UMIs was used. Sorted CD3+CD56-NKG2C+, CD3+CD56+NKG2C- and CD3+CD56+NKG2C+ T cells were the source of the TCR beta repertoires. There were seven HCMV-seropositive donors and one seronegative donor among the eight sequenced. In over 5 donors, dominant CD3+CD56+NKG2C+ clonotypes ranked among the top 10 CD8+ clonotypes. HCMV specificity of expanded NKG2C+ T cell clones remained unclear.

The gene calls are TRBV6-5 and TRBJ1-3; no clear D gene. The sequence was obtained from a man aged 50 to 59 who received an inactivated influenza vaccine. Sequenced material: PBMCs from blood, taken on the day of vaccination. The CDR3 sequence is CASSYFGSGNTIYF. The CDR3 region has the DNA TGTGCCAGCAGTTACTTCGGCTCTGGAAACACCATATATTTT.